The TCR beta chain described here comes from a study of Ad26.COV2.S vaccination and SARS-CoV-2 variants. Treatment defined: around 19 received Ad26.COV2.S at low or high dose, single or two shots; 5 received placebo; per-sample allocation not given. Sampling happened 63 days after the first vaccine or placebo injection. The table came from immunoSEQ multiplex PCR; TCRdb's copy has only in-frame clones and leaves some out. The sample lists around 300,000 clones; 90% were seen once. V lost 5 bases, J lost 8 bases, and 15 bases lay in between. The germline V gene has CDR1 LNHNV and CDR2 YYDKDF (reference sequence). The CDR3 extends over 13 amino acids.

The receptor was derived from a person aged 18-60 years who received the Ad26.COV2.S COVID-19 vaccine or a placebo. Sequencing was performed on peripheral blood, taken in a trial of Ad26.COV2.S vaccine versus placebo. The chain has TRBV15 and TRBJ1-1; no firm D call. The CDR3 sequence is CATSALPGSEAFF. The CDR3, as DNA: TGTGCCACCAGCGCTCTCCCGGGTTCCGAAGCTTTCTTT.